This passage covers 20 T cell receptor beta chains from one sample sequenced in a study of monozygotic twins with inflammatory bowel disease. From the 5' RACE reads, TCRdb lists one entry per CDR3 protein and no DNA. The sample holds around 210,000 distinct CDR3 sequences. The sequencing input was blood. The receptors were sampled from a human donor with ulcerative colitis or Crohn's disease, or a healthy co-twin of an affected twin (not recorded which).

The chain combines TRBV11-2 with TRBJ1-1. From germline, CDR1 is SGHAT and CDR2 FQNNGV. The CDR3 is made up of 13 amino acids. Here the CDR3 reads CASSLIMNTEAFF. Drawing the rest from reference TRBV11-2 and TRBJ1-1, the complete variable domain is EAGVAQSPRYKIIEKRQSVAFWCNPISGHATLYWYQQILGQGPKLLIQFQNNGVVDDSQLPKDRFSAERLKGVDSTLKIQPAKLEDSAVYLCASSLIMNTEAFFGQGTRLTVV.

The genes are TRBV29-1 and TRBJ2-3; TCRdb's D call of TRBD2 is untestable without DNA. The germline V gene encodes CDR1 SQVTM and CDR2 ANQGSEA. The CDR3 length is 16 residues. The CDR3 sequence: CSVKRLVPSSTDTQYF.

J is TRBJ1-5 and V is TRBV2; TCRdb picks TRBD1, but there is no DNA to check that call. The CDR3 runs to 15 residues. The V gene's germline CDR1 is SNHLY and CDR2 FYNNEI. The CDR3 sequence: CASSGDIGSNQPQHF.

J is TRBJ2-1 and V is TRBV5-1; TCRdb's assignment of TRBD2 cannot be checked, as there is no DNA. Per germline, CDR1 SGHRS and CDR2 YFSETQ. The CDR3 runs 13 residues. CDR3 region: CATSGRGVDEQFF.

The CDR3 loop is CASSEKRGSNEKLFF. The chain recombines TRBV25-1 with TRBJ1-4. Germline V lookup: CDR1 MGHDK, CDR2 SYGVNS. The CDR3 totals 15 residues.

This chain uses TRBV7-9 with TRBJ2-1. This CDR3 has 15 amino acids. Looked up from germline, CDR1 is SEHNR and CDR2 is FQNEAQ (reference sequence). CDR3 protein: CASSSLAESYNEQFF.

The CDR3 is CASRDGGADIQYF. The chain has TRBV11-2 and TRBJ2-4; the D call from TCRdb, TRBD1, cannot be confirmed without DNA. The germline gives CDR1 SGHAT, CDR2 FQNNGV. There are 13 residues in the CDR3.

This chain links TRBV5-5 with TRBJ1-5; absent DNA, TCRdb's TRBD1 call cannot be checked. The CDR3 covers 15 residues. Germline lookup yields CDR1 SGHKS and CDR2 YYEKEE (reference sequence). CDR3: CASSTAGTENQPQHF.

V gene TRBV6-5 combines with J gene TRBJ1-5. CDR3 size: 14 residues. Germline CDR1 and CDR2: MNHEY and SVGAGI. This CDR3 is CASSPYGEDQPQHF.

The V call is TRBV29-1, the J call TRBJ1-3. The CDR3 consists of 12 residues. Germline assignment: CDR1 SQVTM and CDR2 ANQGSEA. The CDR3 loop is CSVGHSGNTIYF.

This rearrangement joins TRBV10-3 to TRBJ2-7. Germline values: CDR1 ENHRY, CDR2 SYGVKD. The CDR3 runs 14 residues. The CDR3 loop is CAISERPDSYEQYF.

This sequence joins TRBV7-8 and TRBJ2-5; TCRdb reports TRBD2, a call that lacks DNA to check it against. The CDR3 loop spans 18 amino acids. Germline CDR1 reads SGHVS; CDR2 reads FQNEAQ. This CDR3 is CASSFSYGLAGVKETQYF.

The chain's CDR3 is CASSQAGSTSGNTIYF. The chain links TRBV4-1 to TRBJ1-3. Germline V CDR1 and CDR2: MGHRA, YSYEKL. The CDR3 has 16 amino acids.

This chain uses TRBV7-8 with TRBJ2-3; checking the TCRdb D call of TRBD1 is not possible without DNA. This CDR3 comprises 18 residues. Germline V lookup: CDR1 SGHVS, CDR2 FQNEAQ. CDR3 protein: CASSLPRDTISSTDTQYF.

This chain joins TRBV5-1 and TRBJ2-2; TCRdb designates TRBD2, a call that cannot be tested without DNA. The V gene's germline CDR1 is SGHRS and CDR2 YFSETQ. The CDR3 is 15 residues long. CDR3 residues: CASSPLRDLTGELFF.

The chain uses TRBV12-3 or TRBV12-4 and TRBJ2-4; TCRdb's D call of TRBD2 is untestable without DNA. This CDR3 is 16 amino acids long. The CDR3 is CASSLSGVGLAHFQYF.

The chain joins TRBV4-3 to TRBJ2-7. The CDR3 runs 15 residues. CDR1 is LGHNA, CDR2 YSLEER, per germline. CDR3 region: CASSQTHTSWYEQYF.

The chain couples TRBV25-1 to TRBJ1-2; TCRdb picks TRBD1, but there is no DNA to check that call. The CDR3 has 14 residues. Germline values: CDR1 MGHDK, CDR2 SYGVNS. CDR3 in amino acids: CASSESTRVYGYTF.

The chain combines TRBV29-1 with TRBJ1-2. The CDR3 consists of 13 residues. The germline gives CDR1 SQVTM, CDR2 ANQGSEA. The CDR3 loop reads CSVENGGGSGYTF.

V is TRBV20-1 and J is TRBJ1-1; TCRdb proposes TRBD1, but this gene call is untestable without DNA. CDR3 length equals 13 residues. Germline CDR1 and CDR2: DFQATT and SNEGSKA (reference sequence). Here the CDR3 reads CSATGQMNTEAFF.